This T cell receptor (beta chain) was recovered during a study of blood T cell repertoires in COVID-19. The germline CDR1 and CDR2 sequences are ENHRY and SYGVKD. The CDR3 totals 15 residues. Trimming took 10 bases from V and 6 from J; bases not matched to a gene: 14. Repertoires were generated with immunoSEQ multiplex PCR, while TCRdb's copy carries only in-frame clones and drops some. The table lists 80,000 to 95,000 clones, around 85% of them singletons. V and J are TRBV10-3 and TRBJ2-1; 8 nucleotides align to TRBD2. The sequence came from a man older than 75 with acute or convalescent COVID-19. Sequencing was performed on peripheral blood. CDR3 sequence (DNA): TGTGCCACTCGGGGCCGTGGGCGGGAGGCCAATGAGCAGTTCTTC. This codes for CATRGRGREANEQFF.